The 16 T cell receptor beta chains in this list originate from one sample, sequenced in a study of T cell changes during pregnancy in multiple sclerosis. Data came from immunoSEQ multiplex PCR; TCRdb stores just in-frame clones and leaves some out. The sample includes 27,000 or so clones, 88% seen only once; the top ten take around 8%. The sequenced sample was CD8+ T cells from peripheral blood mononuclear cells, obtained in the second trimester of pregnancy. The receptors here all came from a female donor with multiple sclerosis, enrolled in a pregnancy study.

For the CDR3, the DNA is TGTGCCAGCAGTACGGGACGGGAGGTCGGTCCCCTCCACTTT. Its protein is CASSTGREVGPLHF. The chain is built from TRBV28 and TRBJ1-6, with D possibly being TRBD1 (5 bases). This CDR3 has 14 amino acids. CDR1 and CDR2 from the germline V gene are MDHEN and SYDVKM. Trimming removed 5 bases at V and 13 bases at J, with 18 bases between.

The chain couples TRBV6-5 to TRBJ1-3; D ambiguous. The CDR3 is made up of 14 amino acids. V was shortened by 3 bases and J by 3 bases, with 9 bases between the two germline ends. Germline CDR1 is MNHEY and CDR2 is SVGAGI. The CDR3 sequence: CASSYGGDGNTIYF. CDR3 nucleotide sequence: TGTGCCAGCAGTTATGGAGGCGATGGAAACACCATATATTTT.

This clone was picked up one time. The chain combines TRBV27 with TRBJ2-5; D is perhaps TRBD1 (6 bases). Germline CDR1 reads MNHEY; CDR2 reads SMNVEV (reference sequence). V was clipped by 6 bases and J by 5 bases, with 19 bases between them. The length of the CDR3 is 15 residues. CDR3 in DNA: TGTGCCAGCAGGCCAAACAGGGTTGGGACGGAGACCCAGTACTTC. Its protein is CASRPNRVGTETQYF.

The table lists this clone with a count of one. The V call is TRBV9, the J call TRBJ2-5, with 7 bases lining up with TRBD2. The CDR3 extends over 14 amino acids. Germline-derived CDR1 and CDR2 are SGDLS and YYNGEE. Trimming removed 3 bases from V and 4 bases from J; junction bases left unmatched: 6. This chain's CDR3 is CASSAGLSAETQYF. CDR3 sequence (DNA): TGTGCCAGCAGCGCGGGACTATCCGCAGAGACCCAGTACTTC.

The CDR3 protein is CASSQVSRRGELFF. CDR3 DNA sequence: TGCGCCAGCAGCCAAGTGAGCAGGCGTGGGGAGCTGTTTTTT. The rearrangement joins TRBV4-1 to TRBJ2-2; D not certain. The CDR3 sequence is 14 residues long. The germline gives CDR1 MGHRA, CDR2 YSYEKL. The V end was cut by 1 base, the J end by 8 bases, with 11 bases between.

In regard to this clone: The sample holds other DNA sequences that translate to the same CDR3. V is TRBV9 and J is TRBJ1-5; D possibly corresponds to TRBD1 (6 bases). V lost 0 bases, J lost 3 bases, and 7 bases lay in between. This CDR3 region has 14 residues. Germline CDR1 reads SGDLS; CDR2 reads YYNGEE. Here the CDR3 reads CASSVGGPNQPQHF. The DNA of the CDR3 is TGTGCCAGCAGCGTAGGGGGGCCCAATCAGCCCCAGCATTTT.

This clone was recorded once. The CDR3 here is CASSQWPRAAPGGTGELFF. The CDR3 DNA sequence: TGCGCCAGCAGCCAATGGCCCCGGGCAGCGCCAGGAGGAACCGGGGAGCTGTTTTTT. The chain couples TRBV4-1 to TRBJ2-2; possibly TRBD2 for D (5 bases). Germline V gene sequence: CDR1 MGHRA, CDR2 YSYEKL. The germline V and J ends were trimmed by 2 bases and 5 bases, with 24 bases remaining between them. The CDR3 covers 19 residues.

The V and J genes are TRBV5-4 and TRBJ1-1; perhaps TRBD1 as D (5 bases). Trimming removed 4 bases at V and 3 bases at J, with 13 bases between. The CDR3 is 14 amino acids. Germline V lookup: CDR1 SGHNT, CDR2 YYREEE (reference sequence). CDR3: CASSPPGGHTEAFF. The CDR3 DNA sequence: TGTGCCAGCAGCCCGCCGGGGGGTCACACTGAAGCTTTCTTT.

This clone was seen once. The gene calls are TRBV11-2 and TRBJ2-7; 9 nucleotides line up with TRBD2. The V gene's germline CDR1 is SGHAT and CDR2 FQNNGV. This CDR3 has 15 amino acids. The V gene end was trimmed by 5 bases and the J gene end by 0 bases; junction bases not matched to a gene: 5. The CDR3 DNA reads as TGTGCCAGCAGCGGCAGCGGGGGGCTCTCCTACGAGCAGTACTTC. It is translated as CASSGSGGLSYEQYF.

The genes are TRBV10-3 and TRBJ2-3; D perhaps matches TRBD1 (5 bases). Germline values: CDR1 ENHRY, CDR2 SYGVKD. The CDR3 sequence is 14 residues long. Trimming removed 4 bases at V and 2 bases at J, with 10 bases between. The chain's CDR3 is CAISAVRATDTQYF. CDR3 sequence (DNA): TGTGCCATCAGTGCAGTCAGGGCCACAGATACGCAGTATTTT.

This chain joins TRBV2 and TRBJ1-6; TRBD1 is a possible D gene (6 bases). The CDR3 has 14 residues. Looked up from germline, CDR1 is SNHLY and CDR2 is FYNNEI. Between the trimmed V and J ends, which lost 7 bases and 14 bases, there was a span of 21 bases. CDR3 nucleotides: TGTGCCAGCACCAGAGAGGGACGGACAGCGACCCTCCACTTT. This codes for CASTREGRTATLHF. Full variable domain (remainder filled in from reference TRBV2 and TRBJ1-6): EPEVTQTPSHQVTQMGQEVILRCVPISNHLYFYWYRQILGQKVEFLVSFYNNEISEKSEIFDDQFSVERPDGSNFTLKIRSTKLEDSAMYFCASTREGRTATLHFGNGTRLTVT.

A single count supports this clone. The chain uses TRBV7-6 and TRBJ1-4; 7 bases are a match to TRBD1. V dropped 4 bases and J dropped 5; count of bases not matched to a gene: 10. Germline values: CDR1 SGHVS, CDR2 FNYEAQ. The CDR3 extends over 16 amino acids. The CDR3 here is CASSYQPGQKNEKLFF. Written as DNA, the CDR3 is TGTGCCAGCAGCTACCAACCGGGACAGAAAAATGAAAAACTGTTTTTT.

The chain has TRBV19 and TRBJ1-2; 7 bases agree with TRBD1. The CDR3 runs 15 residues. In germline, CDR1 is LNHDA, CDR2 SQIVND (reference sequence). Trimming cost V 5 bases and J 0 bases; bases outside gene matches: 6. CDR3 coding DNA: TGTGCCAGTAGTCCCCGACAGGGCGCTAACTATGGCTACACCTTC. This translates into CASSPRQGANYGYTF.

This clone has only one observation. This sequence joins TRBV27 and TRBJ2-7; TRBD1 might be the D (6 bases). The germline V gene has CDR1 MNHEY and CDR2 SMNVEV (reference sequence). This CDR3 spans 15 amino acids. V was pared by 3 bases and J by 6 bases, with 18 bases between. This CDR3 reads CASSFFLPPGAEQYF. CDR3 sequence (DNA): TGTGCCAGCAGTTTTTTTCTCCCCCCAGGGGCCGAGCAGTACTTC.

The gene calls are TRBV7-8 and TRBJ1-6; TRBD1 matches at 7 bases. CDR1 and CDR2 from the germline V gene are SGHVS and FQNEAQ. This CDR3 is 16 amino acids long. The V segment lost 0 bases and the J segment 10 bases; nucleotides outside the gene matches: 9. CDR3 loop: CASSLAGAGGSSPLHF. The CDR3 nucleotides are TGTGCCAGCAGCTTAGCGGGGGCAGGGGGATCCTCACCCCTCCACTTT.

By share of the sample, this clone is medium-sized. The chain has TRBV5-6 and TRBJ2-7; D remains ambiguous. Germline values: CDR1 SGHDT, CDR2 YYEEEE. Trimming took off 0 bases at V and 6 bases at J, with 4 bases between the two ends. The CDR3 sequence is 11 residues long. The CDR3: CASSLAREQYF. For the CDR3, the DNA is TGTGCCAGCAGCTTGGCCCGCGAGCAGTACTTC.